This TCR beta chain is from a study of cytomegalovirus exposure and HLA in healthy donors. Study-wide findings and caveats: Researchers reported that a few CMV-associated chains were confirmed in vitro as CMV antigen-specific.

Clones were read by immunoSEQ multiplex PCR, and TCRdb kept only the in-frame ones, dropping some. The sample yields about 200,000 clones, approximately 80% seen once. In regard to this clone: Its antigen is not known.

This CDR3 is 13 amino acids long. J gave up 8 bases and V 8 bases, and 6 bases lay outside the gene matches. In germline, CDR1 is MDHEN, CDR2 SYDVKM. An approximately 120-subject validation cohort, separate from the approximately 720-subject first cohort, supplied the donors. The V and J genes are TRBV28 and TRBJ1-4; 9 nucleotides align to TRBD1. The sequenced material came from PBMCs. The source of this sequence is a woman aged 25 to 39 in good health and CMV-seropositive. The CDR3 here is CASWTGVEEKLFF. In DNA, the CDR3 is TGTGCCAGCTGGACAGGGGTCGAAGAAAAACTGTTTTTT.